These 9 T cell receptor beta chains share one sample of origin, sequenced in a study of blood T cell repertoires in COVID-19. The method was immunoSEQ multiplex PCR; TCRdb's version includes in-frame clones alone and lacks a portion of them. The table lists about 140,000 clones, more than 80% of them singletons. What was sequenced was peripheral blood. All receptors come from a woman aged 80 or older with acute or convalescent COVID-19.

The gene calls are TRBV4-2 and TRBJ1-1, with D possibly being TRBD1 (5 bases). This CDR3 comprises 17 residues. Trimming removed 4 bases at V and 2 bases at J, with 20 bases between. Germline V gives CDR1 LGHNA, CDR2 YNFKEQ. The CDR3 reads CASSLLTTGDDNTEAFF. As DNA, the CDR3 is TGTGCCAGCAGCCTACTTACAACGGGGGACGATAACACTGAAGCTTTCTTT.

V usage is TRBV9 and J usage is TRBJ2-2; possibly TRBD1 for D (6 bases). Trimming pared 4 bases from V and 4 bases from J, leaving 23 bases between. The CDR3 totals 18 residues. Germline values: CDR1 SGDLS, CDR2 YYNGEE. CDR3 loop: CASSPTRAQRGSTGELFF. The CDR3 bases are TGTGCCAGCAGCCCAACAAGGGCGCAGAGGGGGAGCACCGGGGAGCTGTTTTTT.

This clone has more than one count but fewer than ten. This chain links TRBV5-5 with TRBJ1-4, with D possibly being TRBD1 (6 bases). V dropped 4 bases and J dropped 7 bases, with 14 bases sitting between them. The CDR3 covers 14 residues. CDR1 SGHKS and CDR2 YYEKEE come from the germline V gene (reference sequence). The CDR3 DNA reads TGTGCCAGCAGCGATCTACAGGGATCTGAAAAACTGTTTTTT. This codes for CASSDLQGSEKLFF.

The chain combines TRBV6-2 or TRBV6-3 with TRBJ1-5; D is undetermined. The V end was cut by 0 bases, the J end by 3 bases, with 15 bases between. CDR1 and CDR2 from the germline V gene are MNHEY and SVGEGT. The CDR3 has 17 residues. The DNA of the CDR3 is TGTGCCAGCAGTTACTCCCCGGGCCGAGGGATCAATCAGCCCCAGCATTTT. Protein: CASSYSPGRGINQPQHF.

V is TRBV2 and J is TRBJ1-2; TRBD1 aligns across 9 bases. The ends lost 6 bases at V and 4 bases at J; junction bases unmatched: 9. The length of the CDR3 is 15 residues. The V gene's germline CDR1 is SNHLY and CDR2 FYNNEI. The CDR3 coding sequence is TGTGCCAGCAGACTGGACAGGGGCCGATTCTATGGCTACACCTTC. Protein product: CASRLDRGRFYGYTF.

This chain joins TRBV7-2 and TRBJ2-5, with 7 bases identical to TRBD1. This CDR3 comprises 13 residues. Germline CDR1 SGHTA, CDR2 FQGNSA. Trimming at V came to 6 bases and at J to 1 base, leaving 2 bases not matched to a gene. CDR3 nucleotide sequence: TGTGCCAGCAGTAGGGGGCCCCAAGAGACCCAGTACTTC. Residues: CASSRGPQETQYF.

The rearrangement links TRBV6-5 to TRBJ1-2, with TRBD1 as a possible D gene (6 bases). The CDR3 is 15 residues long. CDR1 is MNHEY, CDR2 SVGAGI, per germline. Trimming shortened V by 5 bases and J by 4 bases, and 17 bases separated the two germline ends. The CDR3 coding sequence is TGTGCCAGCAGTCTACAGGGTTTAGGTACCTATGGCTACACCTTC. Translated: CASSLQGLGTYGYTF.

V gene TRBV6-5 combines with J gene TRBJ2-3, with TRBD2 matching over 14 bases. Germline V CDR1 and CDR2: MNHEY, SVGAGI. This CDR3 comprises 14 residues. V was clipped by 9 bases and J by 6 bases; unmatched bases: 5. CDR3 sequence (DNA): TGTGCCAGTCGGACTAGCGGGGGGAGGGATACGCAGTATTTT. This codes for CASRTSGGRDTQYF.

This rearrangement joins TRBV19 to TRBJ1-5, with no clear D. This CDR3 is 15 amino acids long. CDR1 is LNHDA and CDR2 is SQIVND in the germline V gene (reference sequence). Between the trimmed V and J ends, which lost 5 bases and 0 bases, there was a span of 11 bases. In nucleotides, the CDR3 is TGTGCCAGTAGTTACAGCGGGCCTAGCAATCAGCCCCAGCATTTT. Its protein product is CASSYSGPSNQPQHF.